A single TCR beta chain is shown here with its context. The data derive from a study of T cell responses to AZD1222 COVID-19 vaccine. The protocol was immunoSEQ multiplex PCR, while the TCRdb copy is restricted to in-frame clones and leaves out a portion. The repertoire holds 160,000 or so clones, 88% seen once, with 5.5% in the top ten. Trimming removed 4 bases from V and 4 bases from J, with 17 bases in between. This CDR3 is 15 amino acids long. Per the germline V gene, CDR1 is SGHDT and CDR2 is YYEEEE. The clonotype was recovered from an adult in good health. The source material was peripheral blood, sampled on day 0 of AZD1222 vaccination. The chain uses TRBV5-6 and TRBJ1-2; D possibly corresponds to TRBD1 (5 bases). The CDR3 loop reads CASSPNLRGGYGYTF. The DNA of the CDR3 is TGTGCCAGCAGCCCCAACCTACGTGGGGGCTATGGCTACACCTTC.